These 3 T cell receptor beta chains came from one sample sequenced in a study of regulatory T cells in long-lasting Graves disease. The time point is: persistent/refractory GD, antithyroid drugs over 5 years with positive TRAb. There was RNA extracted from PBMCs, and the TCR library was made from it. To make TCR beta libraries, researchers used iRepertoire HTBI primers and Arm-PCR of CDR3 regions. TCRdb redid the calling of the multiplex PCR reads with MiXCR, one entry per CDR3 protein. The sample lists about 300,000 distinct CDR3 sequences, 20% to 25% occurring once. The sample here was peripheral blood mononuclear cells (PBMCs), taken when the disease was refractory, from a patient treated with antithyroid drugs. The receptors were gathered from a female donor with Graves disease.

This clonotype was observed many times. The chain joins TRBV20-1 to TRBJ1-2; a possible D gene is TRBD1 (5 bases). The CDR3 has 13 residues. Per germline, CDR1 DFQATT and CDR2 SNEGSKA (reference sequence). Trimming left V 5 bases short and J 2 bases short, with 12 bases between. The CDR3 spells CSAPGGGNYGYTF. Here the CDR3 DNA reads TGCAGTGCTCCTGGGGGGGGGAACTATGGCTACACCTTC.

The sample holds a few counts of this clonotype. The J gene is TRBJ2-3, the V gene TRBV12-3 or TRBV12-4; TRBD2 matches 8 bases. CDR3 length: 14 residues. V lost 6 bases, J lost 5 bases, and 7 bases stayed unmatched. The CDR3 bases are TGTGCCAGCAGGAGGAGCGGGGGCGTAGATACGCAGTATTTT. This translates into CASRRSGGVDTQYF.

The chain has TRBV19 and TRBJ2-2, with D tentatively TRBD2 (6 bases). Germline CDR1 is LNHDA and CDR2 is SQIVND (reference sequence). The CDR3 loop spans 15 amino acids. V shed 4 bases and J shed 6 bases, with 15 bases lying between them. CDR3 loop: CASSRGDWKAGELFF. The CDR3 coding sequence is TGTGCCAGTAGTAGGGGGGATTGGAAGGCCGGGGAGCTGTTTTTT.